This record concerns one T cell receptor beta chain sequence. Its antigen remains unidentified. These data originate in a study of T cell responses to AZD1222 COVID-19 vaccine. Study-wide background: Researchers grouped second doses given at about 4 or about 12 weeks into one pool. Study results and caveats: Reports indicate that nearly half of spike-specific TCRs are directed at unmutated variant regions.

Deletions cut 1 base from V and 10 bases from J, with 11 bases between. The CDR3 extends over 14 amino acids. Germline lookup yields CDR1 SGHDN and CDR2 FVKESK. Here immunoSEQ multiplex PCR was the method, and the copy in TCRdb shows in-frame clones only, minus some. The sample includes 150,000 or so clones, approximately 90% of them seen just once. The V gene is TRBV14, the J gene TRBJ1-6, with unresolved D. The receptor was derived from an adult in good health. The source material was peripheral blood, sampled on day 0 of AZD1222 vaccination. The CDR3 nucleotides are TGTGCCAGCAGCCAAGGGTGGGATTCCTCACCCCTCCACTTT. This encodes CASSQGWDSSPLHF.